This T cell receptor (beta chain) originates from a study of CD8 T cells in ankylosing spondylitis. This clonotype showed up just a few times. The CDR3 consists of 16 residues. V lost 5 bases, J lost 2 bases, and 16 bases lay in between. MiXCR was run by TCRdb on the 5' RACE reads, yielding one entry per CDR3 protein. In the table there are 200,000 to 250,000 distinct CDR3 sequences, about 11% of which are singletons. Sequencing was performed on blood, either unsorted or a sorted T cell fraction (not recorded which). The clonotype was recovered from a male donor with ankylosing spondylitis or in good health (not recorded which). The rearrangement joins TRBV12-3 or TRBV12-4 to TRBJ1-3, with D unresolved. The CDR3 sequence: CASSLTTSSTGNTIYF. The CDR3 nucleotides are TGTGCCAGCAGTCTAACCACCTCAAGTACTGGAAACACCATATATTTT.